The 30 T cell receptor beta chains listed next were all sequenced from one sample in a study of T cells in Graves' hyperthyroidism and ophthalmopathy. Amplification of TCR beta CDR3 regions used RNA as the template. The HTBI set primed first-round TCR CDR3 RT-PCR. Each CDR3 protein gets one entry after TCRdb re-called the multiplex PCR reads with MiXCR. The sample lists 600,000 or so distinct CDR3 sequences, about 43% occurring once. The sequenced sample was peripheral blood or thyroid tissue (not recorded which). The receptors originated from a woman between 18 and 29 years old with Graves' hyperthyroidism.

The chain links TRBV10-3 to TRBJ1-2; 8 nucleotides agree with TRBD1. Trimming took 2 bases from V and 9 from J; bases not matched to a gene: 5. The CDR3 runs 13 residues. CDR1 and CDR2 (germline): ENHRY, SYGVKD. The CDR3 DNA sequence: TGTGCCATCAGTGAGGGACAGGGCGTGAGCTACACCTTC. Residues: CAISEGQGVSYTF.

The chain has TRBV25-1 and TRBJ2-7; TRBD2 aligns across 10 bases. The length of the CDR3 is 13 residues. V dropped 5 bases and J dropped 3; count of bases not matched to a gene: 1. The germline V gene encodes CDR1 MGHDK and CDR2 SYGVNS. The CDR3 coding sequence is TGTGCCAGCAGTACTAGCGGGAACTACGAGCAGTACTTC. It specifies CASSTSGNYEQYF.

The chain recombines TRBV20-1 with TRBJ2-7, with 11 bases matching TRBD2. CDR3 length: 15 residues. After removal of 5 bases from V and 1 base from J, the junction contained 7 bases not matched to a gene. CDR1 is DFQATT and CDR2 is SNEGSKA in the germline V gene (reference sequence). The CDR3, as DNA: TGCAGTGCTCGACCGGGACTAGCGGAATCCTACGAGCAGTACTTC. Its translation: CSARPGLAESYEQYF.

In its sample, this clonotype was seen a few times. The genes are TRBV20-1 and TRBJ2-7; 7 positions match TRBD2. The length of the CDR3 is 13 residues. Germline CDR1 and CDR2: DFQATT and SNEGSKA (reference sequence). V lost 2 bases and J lost 2; bases outside the gene matches: 3. CDR3 in amino acids: CSARTSETYEQYF. CDR3 DNA sequence: TGCAGTGCTAGAACTAGCGAGACCTACGAGCAGTACTTC.

CDR3 DNA sequence: TGTGCCAGCACCAAGGGCGGGGTGGGGTCCACCGGGGAGCTGTTTTTT. Residues: CASTKGGVGSTGELFF. The genes are TRBV6-1 and TRBJ2-2; tentatively, D is TRBD2 (6 bases). CDR3 length: 16 amino acids. Germline V gene lookup returns CDR1 MNHNS and CDR2 SASEGT. Trimming removed 7 bases at V and 4 bases at J, with 19 bases between.

The V and J genes are TRBV29-1 and TRBJ2-5, with 11 bases identical to TRBD2. Germline CDR1 SQVTM, CDR2 ANQGSEA. The CDR3 sequence is 14 residues long. CDR3 bases: TGCAGTGCCTTAGCGGGAGGGATTATAGAGACCCAGTACTTC. It yields the protein CSALAGGIIETQYF.

Ten or more counts support this clonotype. This sequence joins TRBV29-1 and TRBJ1-4; 7 nucleotides match TRBD1. J gave up 12 bases and V 6 bases, and 10 bases lay outside the gene matches. The CDR3 is made up of 12 amino acids. Germline V gives CDR1 SQVTM, CDR2 ANQGSEA. The CDR3 DNA is TGCAGCGTCGCGATGCCAGGGGGAGAACTGTTTTTT. It encodes CSVAMPGGELFF.

A note on this clonotype: The junction departs from the called germline gene at one end, perhaps through a read error. The V call is TRBV29-1, the J call TRBJ2-7; the match to TRBD1 covers 8 bases. The CDR3 length is 14 residues. The germline CDR1 and CDR2 sequences are SQVTM and ANQGSEA. The CDR3 sequence is CSVRQTDRVHDQYF. The CDR3 DNA sequence: TGCAGCGTTCGCCAGACGGACAGGGTCCACGATCAGTACTTC.

The chain uses TRBV7-2 and TRBJ2-7; 8 bases are a match to TRBD2. The V gene end was trimmed by 5 bases and the J gene end by 1 base; junction bases not matched to a gene: 10. Per germline, CDR1 SGHTA and CDR2 FQGNSA. The CDR3 is 16 residues long. CDR3 in amino acids: CASSRRKGGGSYEQYF. The DNA of the CDR3 is TGTGCCAGCAGCCGCCGGAAGGGCGGGGGGTCCTACGAGCAGTACTTC.

The chain uses TRBV2 and TRBJ1-1, with 8 bases fitting TRBD1. Germline V lookup: CDR1 SNHLY, CDR2 FYNNEI. This CDR3 has 15 amino acids. After removal of 4 bases from V and 5 bases from J, the junction contained 9 bases not matched to a gene. The CDR3 region is CASSVLQGAYTEAFF. The CDR3 DNA is TGTGCCAGCAGTGTCCTTCAGGGGGCATATACTGAAGCTTTCTTT.

This clonotype has just one count. The missing conserved phenylalanine or tryptophan at the end of this CDR3 makes a read error likely. The genes are TRBV10-3 and TRBJ1-1; 8 nucleotides match TRBD1. CDR3 size: 13 residues. Germline V gene sequence: CDR1 ENHRY, CDR2 SYGVKD. Losses at the gene ends were 8 bases for V and 3 bases for J; bases not matched to a gene: 5. The CDR3, as DNA: TGTGCCATCCATCTACAGGGGGACACTGAAGCTTTCATT. This translates into CAIHLQGDTEAFI.

The chain couples TRBV20-1 to TRBJ1-5; D may be TRBD1 (5 bases). CDR1 is DFQATT and CDR2 is SNEGSKA in the germline V gene (reference sequence). The CDR3 consists of 15 residues. V was shortened by 3 bases and J by 1 base, with 13 bases between the two germline ends. CDR3 coding DNA: TGCAGTGCTAGCAGTGGGGCAGGGAGCAATCAGCCCCAGCATTTT. Protein product: CSASSGAGSNQPQHF.

This chain uses TRBV20-1 with TRBJ1-6, with D maybe TRBD1 (5 bases). CDR3 length: 16 residues. V was clipped by 1 base and J by 10 bases, with 20 bases between them. From germline, CDR1 is DFQATT and CDR2 SNEGSKA (reference sequence). The CDR3 bases are TGCAGTGCTAGAGTCCTCGACAGTGGGAGACGGTCACCCCTCCACTTT. Translation gives CSARVLDSGRRSPLHF.

CDR3 bases: TGTGCTCAGCTTAGCGGGAGGGCCTCCGAGCAGTACTTC. This translates into CAQLSGRASEQYF. The genes are TRBV15 and TRBJ2-7; 11 bases map to TRBD2. Germline V lookup: CDR1 LNHNV, CDR2 YYDKDF (reference sequence). CDR3 length: 13 amino acids.

A word on this clonotype: Since the CDR3 does not end with the conserved phenylalanine or tryptophan, this likely comes from a read error. The CDR3 region is CASSEVTGTNSPLHL. The CDR3 DNA follows: TGTGCCAGCAGTGAAGTCACAGGCACTAATTCACCCCTCCACCTT. V and J are TRBV2 and TRBJ1-6, with a weak D call TRBD1 (5 bases). The CDR3 runs 15 residues. V lost 1 base, J lost 6 bases, and 10 bases lay in between. Germline-derived CDR1 and CDR2 are SNHLY and FYNNEI.

In this sample, this clonotype turned up once. This CDR3 fails to terminate in the conserved phenylalanine or tryptophan, so it likely reflects a read error. No DNA is shown, since the ends of the CDR3 on it are uncertain; the CDR3 is the one TCRdb lists. V usage is TRBV7-3 and J usage is TRBJ1-3. The CDR3 is 10 residues long, counting both termini. The germline gives CDR1 SGHTA, CDR2 FQGTGA. CDR3 amino acids: CASSQDVGAT.

The rearrangement links TRBV7-3 to TRBJ2-2; 12 nucleotides line up with TRBD1. The CDR3 contains 18 residues. Germline lookup yields CDR1 SGHTA and CDR2 FQGTGA. V was clipped by 3 bases and J by 7 bases; unmatched bases: 12. Written as DNA, the CDR3 is TGTGCCAGCAGCTTTATGCTCGGGACAGGGGGCTCGGACGGGGAGCTGTTTTTT. This codes for CASSFMLGTGGSDGELFF.

The chain combines TRBV6-5 with TRBJ1-1; no definite D call. Germline V gene sequence: CDR1 MNHEY, CDR2 SVGAGI. The V end was cut by 2 bases, the J end by 3 bases, with 7 bases between. This CDR3 is 13 amino acids long. The CDR3 protein is CASSYVRDTEAFF. The CDR3 DNA reads TGTGCCAGCAGTTACGTCCGGGACACTGAAGCTTTCTTT.

This chain joins TRBV24-1 and TRBJ2-5; 9 bases agree with TRBD2. Germline loops: CDR1 KGHDR, CDR2 SFDVKD. V gave up 2 bases and J gave up 7 bases; unmatched junction bases: 4. CDR3 size: 14 residues. The DNA for the CDR3 is TGTGCCACCAGTGATTCGGCGGGAGGGGGGACCCAGTACTTC. This gives the protein CATSDSAGGGTQYF.

This clonotype was detected a few times. CDR3 in amino acids: CASSSRDTYEQYF. As DNA, the CDR3 is TGTGCCAGCAGTTCCCGGGATACCTACGAGCAGTACTTC. The chain has TRBV6-1 and TRBJ2-7, with D perhaps TRBD2 (5 bases). V dropped 5 bases and J dropped 2 bases, with 10 bases sitting between them. The CDR3 has 13 amino acids. Per germline, CDR1 MNHNS and CDR2 SASEGT.

The V and J genes are TRBV2 and TRBJ1-5; D is uncertain. The CDR3 spans 16 residues. V was clipped by 8 bases and J by 2 bases, with 19 bases between them. The germline V gene encodes CDR1 SNHLY and CDR2 FYNNEI. Here the CDR3 reads CASSPPGQVRNQPQHF. CDR3 DNA sequence: TGTGCCAGCTCACCACCTGGGCAGGTTCGCAATCAGCCCCAGCATTTT.

The sample holds a few counts of this clonotype. The chain joins TRBV7-9 to TRBJ1-4; perhaps TRBD1 as D (6 bases). The CDR3 length is 14 residues. The germline CDR1 and CDR2 sequences are SEHNR and FQNEAQ (reference sequence). The germline V and J ends were trimmed by 3 bases and 3 bases, with 8 bases remaining between them. The CDR3 region is CASSLEGANEKLFF. In DNA, the CDR3 is TGTGCCAGCAGCTTGGAGGGGGCTAATGAAAAACTGTTTTTT.

The chain has TRBV2 and TRBJ1-1; D gene ambiguous. V was clipped by 5 bases and J by 1 base, with 11 bases between them. This CDR3 contains 14 residues. Germline V CDR1 and CDR2: SNHLY, FYNNEI. The CDR3 DNA follows: TGTGCCAGCAGTCCGACCCTGGAGAACACTGAAGCTTTCTTT. Its protein product is CASSPTLENTEAFF.

The CDR3 is CASSLAPGQYF. The CDR3, as DNA: TGTGCCAGCAGCTTAGCCCCAGGGCAGTACTTC. This chain links TRBV7-6 with TRBJ2-7, with D unresolved. Germline CDR1 and CDR2: SGHVS and FNYEAQ. Trimming left V 0 bases short and J 9 bases short, with 6 bases between. This CDR3 spans 11 amino acids.

The rearrangement joins TRBV20-1 to TRBJ1-4, with D unclear. V was pared by 1 base and J by 5 bases, with 8 bases between. The CDR3 is made up of 13 amino acids. Germline CDR1 reads DFQATT; CDR2 reads SNEGSKA (reference sequence). CDR3 sequence: CSARVGPNEKLFF. The DNA of the CDR3 is TGCAGTGCTAGAGTAGGGCCAAATGAAAAACTGTTTTTT.

The chain employs TRBV24-1 and TRBJ1-2; 7 bases agree with TRBD1. The V and J ends lost 9 bases and 4 bases, in that order; junction bases with no gene match: 13. The germline CDR1 and CDR2 sequences are KGHDR and SFDVKD. The CDR3 extends over 15 amino acids. The DNA for the CDR3 is TGTGCCACCCCAACCTTTGACAGGGTCGCCTATGGCTACACCTTC. It encodes CATPTFDRVAYGYTF.

This clonotype was seen only a few times. V usage is TRBV13 and J usage is TRBJ2-3; no clear D gene. The ends were cut back, 4 bases at V and 0 bases at J, with 2 bases in the middle. Germline V lookup: CDR1 PRHDT, CDR2 FYEKMQ (reference sequence). This CDR3 spans 12 amino acids. CDR3 in amino acids: CASSSSTDTQYF. DNA of the CDR3: TGTGCCAGCAGCTCTAGCACAGATACGCAGTATTTT.

This clonotype was seen repeatedly, ten times or more. This chain connects TRBV7-9 to TRBJ1-1; tentatively, D is TRBD1 (5 bases). Between the trimmed V and J ends, which lost 6 bases and 0 bases, there was a span of 17 bases. From germline, CDR1 is SEHNR and CDR2 FQNEAQ (reference sequence). This CDR3 has 16 amino acids. CDR3 DNA sequence: TGTGCCAGCAGAAGCAGGGTCGGGCGGGTGAACACTGAAGCTTTCTTT. As protein: CASRSRVGRVNTEAFF.

The CDR3 region has the DNA TGTGCCAGCAGTGAACAGGGGGCTGAAGCTTTCTTT. Amino acids: CASSEQGAEAFF. V usage is TRBV2 and J usage is TRBJ1-1; 7 bases line up with TRBD1. Germline CDR1 and CDR2: SNHLY and FYNNEI. With 2 bases clipped from V and 6 bases from J, the junction kept 0 bases outside the gene matches. This CDR3 has 12 residues.

This clonotype has more than one count but fewer than ten. This chain joins TRBV14 and TRBJ1-2, with 7 bases identical to TRBD1. With 0 bases clipped from V and 8 bases from J, the junction kept 6 bases outside the gene matches. This CDR3 contains 14 residues. Germline V gene sequence: CDR1 SGHDN, CDR2 FVKESK. For the CDR3, the DNA is TGTGCCAGCAGCCAAGATTCGGACAGGAGGGGCTACACCTTC. Residues: CASSQDSDRRGYTF.